This TCR beta chain derives from a study of technical replicates of blood from a few donors. From germline, CDR1 is MGHRA and CDR2 YSYEKL. This CDR3 is 18 amino acids long. Trimming cost V 1 base and J 2 bases; bases outside gene matches: 8. The repertoire was sequenced with immunoSEQ multiplex PCR; TCRdb's copy has only in-frame clones and lacks some. This table holds 70,000 to 95,000 clones, approximately 95% found once. The receptor's source is a human donor in good health. Sequencing was performed on T cells isolated from PBMCs. The V gene is TRBV4-1, the J gene TRBJ1-5; TRBD1 matches 10 bases. CDR3: CASSQVGTGVFGNQPQHF. CDR3 nucleotides: TGCGCCAGCAGCCAAGTTGGGACAGGGGTGTTTGGCAATCAGCCCCAGCATTTT.